The following is a TCR beta chain sequence with its context. Its cognate antigen is unknown. Amplification used 60 Vbeta primers and 13 Jbeta primers. Assay: immunoSEQ multiplex PCR; the TCRdb copy retains only in-frame clones and omits some. The table records about 160,000 clones, approximately 82% of them present only once. These data belong to a study of cytomegalovirus exposure and HLA in healthy donors. Study-level findings and limits: Across all donors, roughly uniform sequencing depth was an assumption of the presence/absence analyses. Most TCR sequences proved rare, with some public TCRs found in many donors.

V was clipped by 1 base and J by 3 bases, with 8 bases between them. Germline loops: CDR1 SEHNR, CDR2 FQNEAQ (reference sequence). The CDR3 consists of 14 residues. The clonotype was recovered from a male donor in good health and CMV-seropositive. The rearrangement links TRBV7-9 to TRBJ2-3; no definite D call. Sequencing was done on a sample of PBMCs. CDR3 in amino acids: CASSLGRRTDTQYF. The CDR3 nucleotides read TGTGCCAGCAGCTTAGGGAGACGAACAGATACGCAGTATTTT.